Below, 3 T cell receptor beta chains from the same sample are listed, as sequenced in a study of CD8+CD57+ T cells in acquired aplastic anemia. Patients who underwent sequencing had shown CD8+CD57+ cell expansion by flow cytometry. Genomic DNA acted as the template from which TCR beta VDJ combination and CDR3 sequence profiling were carried out. One entry per CDR3 protein results from TCRdb running MiXCR on the reads. Among approximately 300,000 distinct CDR3 sequences, 56% were seen once, and the ten largest hold under 1.5%. Sequenced: sorted CD4+, CD8+, or CD8+CD57+ T cells (not recorded which) from PBMCs. The receptors derive from a human donor with aplastic anemia.

The chain links TRBV5-1 to TRBJ2-7; 9 positions match TRBD2. Germline V lookup: CDR1 SGHRS, CDR2 YFSETQ. The CDR3 totals 13 residues. V lost 10 bases and J lost 7; bases outside the gene matches: 12. Here the CDR3 DNA reads TGCGCCTCCCGGGGCGGGGGGGCTGGGGAGCAGTACTTC. It translates to CASRGGGAGEQYF. Full variable domain (missing parts from reference TRBV5-1 and TRBJ2-7): KAGVTQTPRYLIKTRGQQVTLSCSPISGHRSVSWYQQTPGQGLQFLFEYFSETQRNKGNFPGRFSGRQFSNSRSEMNVSTLELGDSALYLCASRGGGAGEQYFGPGTRLTVT.

The J gene is TRBJ1-6, the V gene TRBV20-1, with D possibly TRBD1 on 5 matching bases. V was clipped by 6 bases and J by 7 bases, with 28 bases between them. The CDR3 is 18 residues long. Germline loops: CDR1 DFQATT, CDR2 SNEGSKA (reference sequence). This CDR3 reads CSAKAGTEGIELNSPLHF. The CDR3 coding sequence is TGCAGTGCAAAAGCCGGGACGGAGGGGATCGAACTGAATTCACCCCTCCACTTT.

The chain uses TRBV14 and TRBJ1-2; D gene uncertain. The germline V gene has CDR1 SGHDN and CDR2 FVKESK. CDR3 size: 14 residues. Trimming stripped 1 base from V and 3 bases from J, with 9 bases between. CDR3 nucleotide sequence: TGTGCCAGCAGCCAAGCTTCCGGGTACTATGGCTACACCTTC. Translating it yields CASSQASGYYGYTF.